A single sample gave rise to the 3 T cell receptor beta chains below, sequenced in a study of T cells after somatic rescue of genetic block. Sequencing was performed with immunoSEQ multiplex PCR; in TCRdb, only in-frame clones are kept and a portion is missing. The table includes some 68,000 clones, roughly 91% detected once. Sequencing used peripheral blood mononuclear cells (PBMCs). The receptors come from a man aged 25 to 40.

The chain carries TRBV6-6 and TRBJ1-6; D is uncertain. This CDR3 is built from 11 residues. The germline CDR1 and CDR2 sequences are MNHNY and SVGAGI (reference sequence). Trimming stripped 2 bases from V and 7 bases from J, with 0 bases between. In nucleotides, the CDR3 is TGTGCCAGCAGTTACAATTCACCCCTCCACTTT. Translating gives CASSYNSPLHF.

The genes are TRBV6-6 and TRBJ2-7; D is unclear. This CDR3 comprises 16 residues. Deletions cut 0 bases from V and 0 bases from J, with 12 bases between. Germline values: CDR1 MNHNY, CDR2 SVGAGI (reference sequence). CDR3 loop: CASSYSRVRSSYEQYF. The CDR3 DNA follows: TGTGCCAGCAGTTACTCGAGAGTCAGATCCTCCTACGAGCAGTACTTC.

This clone was picked up a small number of times. V and J are TRBV6-5 and TRBJ1-1; perhaps TRBD1 as D (6 bases). The germline gives CDR1 MNHEY, CDR2 SVGAGI. This CDR3 spans 12 amino acids. V lost 10 bases and J 4 bases, leaving 13 bases between the germline ends. CDR3 coding DNA: TGTGCCATAGGGAGAGGGGGCACTGAAGCTTTCTTT. Translated, it gives CAIGRGGTEAFF.